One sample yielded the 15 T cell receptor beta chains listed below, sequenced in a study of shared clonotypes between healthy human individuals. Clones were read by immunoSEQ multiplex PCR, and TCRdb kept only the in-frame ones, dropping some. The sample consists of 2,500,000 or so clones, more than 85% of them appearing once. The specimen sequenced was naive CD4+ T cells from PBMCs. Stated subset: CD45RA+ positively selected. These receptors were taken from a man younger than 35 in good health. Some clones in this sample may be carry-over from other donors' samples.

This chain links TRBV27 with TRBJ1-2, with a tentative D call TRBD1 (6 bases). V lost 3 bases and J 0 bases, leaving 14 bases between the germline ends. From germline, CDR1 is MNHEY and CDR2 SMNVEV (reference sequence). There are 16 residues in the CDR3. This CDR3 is CASSFGQSRSNYGYTF. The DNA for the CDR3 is TGTGCCAGCAGTTTCGGACAGTCTCGGTCTAACTATGGCTACACCTTC.

In DNA form, the CDR3 reads TGTGCCAGCAGCTTACTGGGACAGGGTCTTCCCTACGAGCAGTACTTC. This sequence encodes CASSLLGQGLPYEQYF. This chain links TRBV7-6 with TRBJ2-7, with 9 bases lining up with TRBD1. Per germline, CDR1 SGHVS and CDR2 FNYEAQ. V lost 2 bases to trimming and J lost 2 bases; unmatched junction nucleotides: 7. There are 16 residues in the CDR3. The full variable domain, with the rest looked up from reference TRBV7-6 and TRBJ2-7, is GAGVSQSPRYKVTKRGQDVALRCDPISGHVSLYWYRQALGQGPEFLTYFNYEAQQDKSGLPNDRFSAERPEGSISTLTIQRTEQRDSAMYRCASSLLGQGLPYEQYFGPGTRLTVT.

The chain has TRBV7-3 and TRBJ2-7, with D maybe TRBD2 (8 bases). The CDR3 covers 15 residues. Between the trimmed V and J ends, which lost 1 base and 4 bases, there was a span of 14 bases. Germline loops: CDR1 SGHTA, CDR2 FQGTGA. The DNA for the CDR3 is TGTGCCAGCAGCTTAAGGGTAGCGGGACAGTACGAGCAGTACTTC. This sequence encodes CASSLRVAGQYEQYF. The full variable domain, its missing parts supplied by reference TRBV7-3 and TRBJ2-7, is GAGVSQTPSNKVTEKGKYVELRCDPISGHTALYWYRQSLGQGPEFLIYFQGTGAADDSGLPNDRFFAVRPEGSVSTLKIQRTERGDSAVYLCASSLRVAGQYEQYFGPGTRLTVT.

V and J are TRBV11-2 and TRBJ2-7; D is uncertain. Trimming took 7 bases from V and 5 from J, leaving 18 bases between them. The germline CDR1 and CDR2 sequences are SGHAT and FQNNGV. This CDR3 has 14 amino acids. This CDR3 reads CASTPMGILNEQYF. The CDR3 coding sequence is TGTGCCAGCACCCCGATGGGCATTTTAAACGAGCAGTACTTC.

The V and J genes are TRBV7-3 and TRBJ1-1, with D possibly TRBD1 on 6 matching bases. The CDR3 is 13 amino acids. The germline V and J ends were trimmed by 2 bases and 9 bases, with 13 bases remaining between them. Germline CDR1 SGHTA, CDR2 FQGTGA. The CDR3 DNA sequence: TGTGCCAGCAGCTTATCCAGCGGGGGCCAAGCTTTCTTT. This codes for CASSLSSGGQAFF.

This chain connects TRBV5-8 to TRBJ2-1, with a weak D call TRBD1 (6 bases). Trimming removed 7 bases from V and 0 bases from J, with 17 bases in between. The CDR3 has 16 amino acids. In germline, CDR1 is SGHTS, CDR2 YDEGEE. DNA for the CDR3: TGTGCCAGCGCCAAGTTAAGAGGGGGCTCCTACAATGAGCAGTTCTTC. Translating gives CASAKLRGGSYNEQFF.

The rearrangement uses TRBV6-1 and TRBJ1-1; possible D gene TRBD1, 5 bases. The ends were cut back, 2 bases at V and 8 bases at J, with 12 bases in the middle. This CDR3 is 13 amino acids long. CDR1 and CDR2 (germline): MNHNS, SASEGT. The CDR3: CASSERGEGEAFF. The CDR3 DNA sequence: TGTGCCAGCAGTGAACGGGGGGAGGGGGAAGCTTTCTTT.

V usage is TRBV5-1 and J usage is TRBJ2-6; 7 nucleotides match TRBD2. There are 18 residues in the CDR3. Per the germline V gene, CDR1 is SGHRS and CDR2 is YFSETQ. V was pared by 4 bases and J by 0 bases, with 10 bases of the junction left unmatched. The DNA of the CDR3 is TGCGCCAGCAGCCTGGCGGGGGATGGATTCTCTGGGGCCAACGTCCTGACTTTC. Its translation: CASSLAGDGFSGANVLTF. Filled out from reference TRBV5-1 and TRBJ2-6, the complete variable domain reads KAGVTQTPRYLIKTRGQQVTLSCSPISGHRSVSWYQQTPGQGLQFLFEYFSETQRNKGNFPGRFSGRQFSNSRSEMNVSTLELGDSALYLCASSLAGDGFSGANVLTFGAGSRLTVL.

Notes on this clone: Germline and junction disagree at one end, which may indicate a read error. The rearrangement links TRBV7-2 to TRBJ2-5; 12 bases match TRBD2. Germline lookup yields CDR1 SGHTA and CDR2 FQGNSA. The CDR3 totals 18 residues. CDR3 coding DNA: TGCGCCAGCAGCCGGAGTCCTGTGCCGGGACTAGCGGGAGAGACCCAGTACTTC. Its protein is CASSRSPVPGLAGETQYF.

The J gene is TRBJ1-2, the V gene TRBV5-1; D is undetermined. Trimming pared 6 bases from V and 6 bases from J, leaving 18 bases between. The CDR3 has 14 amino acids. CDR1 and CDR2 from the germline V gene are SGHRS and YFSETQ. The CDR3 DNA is TGCGCCAGCACCCAAAACCCTGGAGTTGATGGCTACACCTTC. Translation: CASTQNPGVDGYTF.

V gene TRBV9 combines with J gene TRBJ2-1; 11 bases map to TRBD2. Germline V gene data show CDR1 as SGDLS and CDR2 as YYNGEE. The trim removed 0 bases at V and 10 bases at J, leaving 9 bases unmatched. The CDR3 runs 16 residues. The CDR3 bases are TGTGCCAGCAGCGTAGGGATAGCGGGAGGGCCGAGGGAGCAGTTCTTC. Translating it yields CASSVGIAGGPREQFF.

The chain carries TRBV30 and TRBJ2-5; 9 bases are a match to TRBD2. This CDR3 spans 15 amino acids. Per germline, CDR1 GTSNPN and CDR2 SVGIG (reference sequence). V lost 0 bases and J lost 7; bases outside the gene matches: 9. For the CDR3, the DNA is TGTGCCTGGAGTGTACGGGCTAGCGGGGCAGGGACCCAGTACTTC. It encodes CAWSVRASGAGTQYF.

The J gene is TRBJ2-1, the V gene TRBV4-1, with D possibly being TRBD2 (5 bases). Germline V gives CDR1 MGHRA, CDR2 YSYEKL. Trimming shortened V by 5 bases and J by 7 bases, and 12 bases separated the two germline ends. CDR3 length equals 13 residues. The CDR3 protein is CASSGPSGNEQFF. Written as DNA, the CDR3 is TGCGCCAGCAGCGGACCCTCGGGGAATGAGCAGTTCTTC.

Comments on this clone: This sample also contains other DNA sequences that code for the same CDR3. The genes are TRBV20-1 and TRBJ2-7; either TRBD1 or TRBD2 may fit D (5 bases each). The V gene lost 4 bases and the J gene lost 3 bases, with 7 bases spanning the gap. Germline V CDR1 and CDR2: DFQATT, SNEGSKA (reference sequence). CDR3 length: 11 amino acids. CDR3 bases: TGCAGTGCTACGAGGGGCTACGAGCAGTACTTC. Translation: CSATRGYEQYF.

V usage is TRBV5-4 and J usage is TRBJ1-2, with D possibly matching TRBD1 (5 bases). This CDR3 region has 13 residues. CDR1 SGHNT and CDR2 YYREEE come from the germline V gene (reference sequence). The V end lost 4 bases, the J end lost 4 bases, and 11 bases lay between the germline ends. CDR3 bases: TGTGCCAGCAGCCGGGACGGGACCTATGGCTACACCTTC. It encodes CASSRDGTYGYTF.